This T cell receptor (beta chain) was identified in a study of beta chain features in type 1 diabetes. Of the isolated RNA, all was reverse transcribed, and so the sequenced material was expressed TCRB transcripts. An average approximately 4 million reads came from naive, central memory and regulatory T cell samples. Sequencing used immunoSEQ multiplex PCR; TCRdb keeps in-frame clones, though not all of them. The sample records some 330,000 clones, roughly 9.6% being singletons. General study results and limits: Compared with healthy donors, patients appeared to share more similar naive, central memory and regulatory TCRB repertoires. Whether TCRB rearrangement is influenced by HLA type went unresolved here.

Averaging around 120 mL, one heparinised blood draw was given by each donor. V was trimmed by 1 base and J by 7 bases, leaving 10 bases between them. The CDR3 runs to 13 residues. Germline lookup yields CDR1 SNHLY and CDR2 FYNNEI. A word on this clone: The antigen remains unidentified.

The chain is built from TRBV2 and TRBJ1-1; no firm D call. Specimen: naive CD4+ T cells from blood. The receptor comes from a woman under 40 in good health. The CDR3: CASSEVRGGEAFF. CDR3 bases: TGTGCCAGCAGTGAAGTTCGGGGAGGTGAAGCTTTCTTT.